A single sample gave rise to the 21 T cell receptor beta chains below, sequenced in a study of cytomegalovirus exposure and HLA in healthy donors. PCR used 60 Vbeta primers and 13 Jbeta primers. Assay used: immunoSEQ multiplex PCR; TCRdb lists only in-frame clones, some missing. The listing records about 120,000 clones. The specimen sequenced was PBMCs. All receptors derive from a man aged 30 to 45 in good health and CMV-seronegative.

The chain carries TRBV18 and TRBJ2-7, with a tentative D call TRBD1 (6 bases). V shed 5 bases and J shed 6 bases, with 14 bases lying between them. Germline V gives CDR1 KGHSH, CDR2 LQKENI. The CDR3 has 13 residues. CDR3 sequence reads: CASSDTGKSEQYF. DNA for the CDR3: TGTGCCAGCTCAGACACAGGGAAGAGCGAGCAGTACTTC.

The CDR3 region is CAISGVGGDGYTF. The CDR3 DNA sequence: TGTGCCATCAGTGGAGTTGGAGGGGACGGCTACACCTTC. This chain uses TRBV10-3 with TRBJ1-2; D is possibly TRBD1 (5 bases). The CDR3 runs to 13 residues. Trimming pared 4 bases from V and 8 bases from J, leaving 14 bases between. Germline V gives CDR1 ENHRY, CDR2 SYGVKD.

CDR3 sequence reads: CASSPIPNPGSYNEQFF. In DNA form, the CDR3 reads TGTGCCAGCTCACCAATCCCAAATCCAGGCTCCTACAATGAGCAGTTCTTC. The V gene is TRBV18, the J gene TRBJ2-1; D is uncertain. V dropped 2 bases and J dropped 0 bases, with 14 bases sitting between them. Looked up from germline, CDR1 is KGHSH and CDR2 is LQKENI. The CDR3 runs to 17 residues.

The J gene is TRBJ1-1, the V gene TRBV2; D uncertain. Germline CDR1 SNHLY, CDR2 FYNNEI. Trimming removed 2 bases from V and 1 base from J, with 5 bases in between. The CDR3 runs 13 residues. CDR3 sequence reads: CASSERGNTEAFF. CDR3 bases: TGTGCCAGCAGTGAACGAGGGAACACTGAAGCTTTCTTT.

This chain uses TRBV10-3 with TRBJ1-5; D gene uncertain. The length of the CDR3 is 16 residues. Trimming took off 3 bases at V and 1 base at J, with 13 bases between the two ends. The germline V gene has CDR1 ENHRY and CDR2 SYGVKD. The CDR3 protein is CAISDVAGGSNQPQHF. Written as DNA, the CDR3 is TGTGCCATCAGTGATGTAGCGGGTGGAAGCAATCAGCCCCAGCATTTT.

The chain employs TRBV5-1 and TRBJ2-5, with 8 bases aligning to TRBD2. Germline lookup yields CDR1 SGHRS and CDR2 YFSETQ. This CDR3 region has 16 residues. With V trimmed by 2 bases and J by 6 bases, 12 bases remained unmatched. CDR3 loop: CASSFQFSGEGQTQYF. The CDR3 DNA sequence: TGCGCCAGCAGCTTTCAATTTAGCGGGGAAGGACAGACCCAGTACTTC.

The rearrangement uses TRBV7-6 and TRBJ1-3; D is unclear. Germline CDR1 and CDR2: SGHVS and FNYEAQ. Deletions cut 5 bases from V and 0 bases from J, with 8 bases between. This CDR3 has 14 amino acids. CDR3 in DNA: TGTGCCAGCAGCCGATCTAGCTCTGGAAACACCATATATTTT. Residues: CASSRSSSGNTIYF. Together with reference TRBV7-6 and TRBJ1-3, the CDR3 gives the full variable domain: GAGVSQSPRYKVTKRGQDVALRCDPISGHVSLYWYRQALGQGPEFLTYFNYEAQQDKSGLPNDRFSAERPEGSISTLTIQRTEQRDSAMYRCASSRSSSGNTIYFGEGSWLTVV.

This chain connects TRBV5-8 to TRBJ1-3; D is unresolved. From germline, CDR1 is SGHTS and CDR2 YDEGEE. The V gene lost 3 bases and the J gene lost 0 bases, with 10 bases spanning the gap. The CDR3 spans 15 residues. The CDR3 nucleotides are TGTGCCAGCAGCTCCCGCAGTTTCTCTGGAAACACCATATATTTT. Residues: CASSSRSFSGNTIYF.

This chain joins TRBV5-1 and TRBJ1-6; D is unclear. CDR1 is SGHRS, CDR2 YFSETQ, per germline. The CDR3 length is 14 residues. V lost 0 bases, J lost 10 bases, and 11 bases lay in between. The CDR3 nucleotides are TGCGCCAGCAGCTTGGACGGGGTTGGCTCACCCCTCCACTTT. This sequence encodes CASSLDGVGSPLHF.

The gene calls are TRBV9 and TRBJ2-1; 14 bases line up with TRBD2. After removal of 0 bases from V and 1 base from J, the junction contained 3 bases not matched to a gene. The V gene's germline CDR1 is SGDLS and CDR2 YYNGEE. This CDR3 contains 18 residues. DNA of the CDR3: TGTGCCAGCAGCGTAGAGAGGACTAGCGGGGGGTCCTACAATGAGCAGTTCTTC. It encodes CASSVERTSGGSYNEQFF.

The chain joins TRBV5-6 to TRBJ1-2; TRBD1 agrees at 10 bases. Germline CDR1 and CDR2: SGHDT and YYEEEE. This CDR3 comprises 15 residues. The ends lost 5 bases at V and 4 bases at J; junction bases unmatched: 8. DNA for the CDR3: TGTGCCAGCAGGCCCCATGGGACAGGGGTCTATGGCTACACCTTC. Translated: CASRPHGTGVYGYTF.

On this clone: The junction departs from the called germline gene at one end, perhaps through a read error. CDR3 sequence reads: CASSVDGTGYGYTF. The CDR3 nucleotides are TGTGCCAGCAGCGTAGACGGGACAGGCTATGGCTACACCTTC. The chain joins TRBV11-2 to TRBJ1-2, with TRBD1 identical over 8 bases. This CDR3 is 14 amino acids long. Per germline, CDR1 SGHAT and CDR2 FQNNGV.

The chain has TRBV28 and TRBJ1-6; tentative D call: TRBD1 (6 bases). The germline V gene encodes CDR1 MDHEN and CDR2 SYDVKM. The CDR3 runs 17 residues. The ends were cut back, 4 bases at V and 10 bases at J, with 23 bases in the middle. The DNA of the CDR3 is TGTGCCAGCAGTTCCCCGATACAACAGGGCGCGGAATCACCCCTCCACTTT. It translates to CASSSPIQQGAESPLHF.

This chain connects TRBV12-5 to TRBJ1-6; 7 nucleotides agree with TRBD1. Per the germline V gene, CDR1 is LGHNT and CDR2 is FRNRAP. This CDR3 spans 14 amino acids. V lost 1 base, J lost 7 bases, and 1 base stayed unmatched. The CDR3: CASGLGQGNSPLHF. CDR3 DNA sequence: TGTGCTAGTGGTTTGGGACAGGGAAATTCACCCCTCCACTTT.

The chain employs TRBV10-2 and TRBJ2-1; 15 bases agree with TRBD2. This CDR3 is built from 15 residues. The trim removed 3 bases at V and 8 bases at J, leaving 2 bases unmatched. Germline assignment: CDR1 WSHSY and CDR2 SAAADI. The CDR3, as DNA: TGCGCCAGCAGTGACTGGACTAGCGGGGGGGATGAGCAGTTCTTC. Amino acid sequence: CASSDWTSGGDEQFF.

The chain links TRBV19 to TRBJ2-2; D perhaps matches TRBD2 (5 bases). The CDR3 is made up of 15 amino acids. V lost 5 bases and J lost 7, with 17 bases in between. The germline gives CDR1 LNHDA, CDR2 SQIVND (reference sequence). As DNA, the CDR3 is TGTGCCAGTAGTTCTCAGCTAGCTTGGGGCGGGGAGCTGTTTTTT. This encodes CASSSQLAWGGELFF.

The chain joins TRBV6-1 to TRBJ1-3, with 8 bases identical to TRBD1. With V trimmed by 2 bases and J by 4 bases, 7 bases remained unmatched. Germline V gene lookup returns CDR1 MNHNS and CDR2 SASEGT. There are 16 residues in the CDR3. The CDR3 protein is CASSERGQGFGNTIYF. As DNA, the CDR3 is TGTGCCAGCAGTGAACGAGGACAGGGATTCGGAAACACCATATATTTT.

The rearrangement uses TRBV30 and TRBJ2-1, with a tentative D call TRBD2 (6 bases). Between the trimmed V and J ends, which lost 5 bases and 6 bases, there was a span of 11 bases. The germline gives CDR1 GTSNPN, CDR2 SVGIG (reference sequence). The CDR3 has 12 amino acids. The CDR3 region has the DNA TGTGCCTGGGGGGAGGCGGTCAATGAGCAGTTCTTC. Translation gives CAWGEAVNEQFF.

The rearrangement links TRBV18 to TRBJ2-3; TRBD2 aligns across 9 bases. V shed 3 bases, J shed 6 bases, and the junction held 10 bases outside the gene matches. Germline values: CDR1 KGHSH, CDR2 LQKENI. This CDR3 is 16 amino acids long. CDR3 in DNA: TGTGCCAGCTCACCGTCTGCTAGCGGGGTTGGTGATACGCAGTATTTT. Translated, it gives CASSPSASGVGDTQYF.

The rearrangement links TRBV27 to TRBJ1-1, with TRBD1 matching 10 bases. This CDR3 is 16 amino acids long. Germline-derived CDR1 and CDR2 are MNHEY and SMNVEV (reference sequence). V shed 8 bases, J shed 4 bases, and the junction held 13 bases outside the gene matches. Here the CDR3 reads CASRAGDRGRGTEAFF. For the CDR3, the DNA is TGTGCCAGCCGCGCGGGGGACAGGGGAAGGGGCACTGAAGCTTTCTTT.

V and J are TRBV10-3 and TRBJ2-5; perhaps TRBD1 as D (5 bases). The tail of the sequence fits TRBJ2-7 better, so the J call may be wrong. CDR1 and CDR2 (germline): ENHRY, SYGVKD. This CDR3 has 11 residues. The DNA of the CDR3 is TGTGCCATCAGTGAGAGGGGCGAGCAGTACTTC. This sequence encodes CAISERGEQYF.